This TCR beta chain was sequenced during a study of cytomegalovirus exposure and HLA in healthy donors. PCR involved 60 Vbeta and 13 Jbeta primers. Some clones are missing from TCRdb's copy, which holds only in-frame ones; the method was immunoSEQ multiplex PCR. The table has 72,000 or so clones, around 75% seen once. After removal of 5 bases from V and 6 bases from J, the junction contained 9 bases not matched to a gene. The CDR3 is 15 amino acids. Germline CDR1 and CDR2: MNHNY and SVGAGI (reference sequence). This TCR came from a woman aged 25-40 years in good health and CMV-seropositive. Sequencing was performed on PBMCs. V usage is TRBV6-6 and J usage is TRBJ2-1; 8 bases map to TRBD1. The CDR3 DNA reads as TGTGCCAGCAGTCCCTCCGGGACAGGCTCCAATGAGCAGTTCTTC. This gives the protein CASSPSGTGSNEQFF.